This passage covers 16 T cell receptor beta chains from one sample sequenced in a study of shared clonotypes between healthy human individuals. Naive CD8 populations comprised CD45RO-negative cells positively selected for CCR7, excluding terminally differentiated effector memory CD45RA+ cells. Produced via immunoSEQ multiplex PCR; TCRdb's table is partial and in-frame only. In the table there are some 2.1 million clones, around 95% of which are singletons. Input material: naive CD8+ T cells from PBMCs. Receptor source: a man aged 18 to 30 in good health. Some clones in this sample may be carry-over from other donors' samples.

This clone was observed a single time. CDR3 loop: CASSLSVRTSGRNEQFF. The DNA of the CDR3 is TGTGCCAGCAGTTTATCGGTTAGGACTAGCGGGAGAAATGAGCAGTTCTTC. This rearrangement joins TRBV27 to TRBJ2-1; TRBD2 matches at 13 bases. The ends lost 0 bases at V and 7 bases at J; junction bases unmatched: 6. This CDR3 spans 17 amino acids. Germline V CDR1 and CDR2: MNHEY, SMNVEV (reference sequence).

The chain recombines TRBV7-9 with TRBJ2-1; 12 nucleotides line up with TRBD2. CDR1 and CDR2 from the germline V gene are SEHNR and FQNEAQ (reference sequence). V lost 5 bases and J lost 8; bases outside the gene matches: 10. CDR3 length: 16 amino acids. CDR3 amino acids: CASSTGLAGLPHEQFF. As DNA, the CDR3 is TGTGCCAGCAGCACGGGACTAGCGGGCCTCCCACATGAGCAGTTCTTC.

This clone was recorded once. The rearrangement joins TRBV6-1 to TRBJ2-1; D is possibly TRBD2 (5 bases). V was clipped by 4 bases and J by 2 bases, with 15 bases between them. Germline lookup yields CDR1 MNHNS and CDR2 SASEGT. The CDR3 has 16 amino acids. In DNA form, the CDR3 reads TGTGCCAGCAGTGTTTGGACCACCGGGGCCTACAATGAGCAGTTCTTC. Protein sequence: CASSVWTTGAYNEQFF.

V is TRBV19 and J is TRBJ1-5; D gene uncertain. CDR3 length: 15 amino acids. Trimming removed 3 bases from V and 1 base from J, with 10 bases in between. In germline, CDR1 is LNHDA, CDR2 SQIVND (reference sequence). CDR3 coding DNA: TGTGCCAGTAGTATTTTCCTAGAGAGCAATCAGCCCCAGCATTTT. Its protein product is CASSIFLESNQPQHF.

The chain joins TRBV6-6 to TRBJ2-1; 12 nucleotides align to TRBD2. This CDR3 spans 15 amino acids. V lost 5 bases to trimming and J lost 9 bases; unmatched junction nucleotides: 8. Germline-derived CDR1 and CDR2 are MNHNY and SVGAGI (reference sequence). The CDR3 loop is CASSDRLAGESEQFF. Written as DNA, the CDR3 is TGTGCCAGCAGTGACCGACTAGCGGGAGAATCTGAGCAGTTCTTC.

The chain uses TRBV27 and TRBJ1-5; the D is unclear. V was trimmed by 6 bases and J by 6 bases, leaving 15 bases between them. This CDR3 has 14 amino acids. Germline V gene sequence: CDR1 MNHEY, CDR2 SMNVEV (reference sequence). CDR3 sequence: CASSPHGLGQPQHF. CDR3 DNA: TGTGCCAGCAGCCCCCATGGTCTAGGTCAGCCCCAGCATTTT.

This chain uses TRBV7-9 with TRBJ1-2; no firm D call. This CDR3 has 13 amino acids. V was pared by 0 bases and J by 6 bases, with 8 bases between. The V gene's germline CDR1 is SEHNR and CDR2 FQNEAQ (reference sequence). The CDR3 coding sequence is TGTGCCAGCAGCTTAGCCGTTCGGGATGGCTACACCTTC. Translation gives CASSLAVRDGYTF.

The genes are TRBV9 and TRBJ2-5, with 10 bases that match TRBD2. The V gene end was trimmed by 5 bases and the J gene end by 0 bases; junction bases not matched to a gene: 7. CDR1 and CDR2 from the germline V gene are SGDLS and YYNGEE. The CDR3 has 16 residues. Written as DNA, the CDR3 is TGTGCCAGCAGGCAAAGCGGGAGGGCCGACCAAGAGACCCAGTACTTC. Translating gives CASRQSGRADQETQYF.

Comments on this clone: The sample has other DNA sequences that encode this CDR3 too. The rearrangement links TRBV13 to TRBJ2-5; D gene unclear. CDR3 length equals 11 residues. Trimming took 4 bases from V and 4 from J, leaving 4 bases between them. The germline V gene has CDR1 PRHDT and CDR2 FYEKMQ (reference sequence). In nucleotides, the CDR3 is TGTGCCAGCAGCTCGGGAGAGACCCAGTACTTC. It yields the protein CASSSGETQYF.

This clone was recorded once. The chain has TRBV10-3 and TRBJ2-7; 7 nucleotides line up with TRBD1. Trimming at V came to 1 base and at J to 3 bases, leaving 12 bases not matched to a gene. Germline-derived CDR1 and CDR2 are ENHRY and SYGVKD. The CDR3 is 17 amino acids. This CDR3 is CAISELAETGIGYEQYF. The CDR3, as DNA: TGTGCCATCAGTGAGTTGGCCGAGACAGGGATCGGCTACGAGCAGTACTTC.

The rearrangement links TRBV4-3 to TRBJ2-2; D might be TRBD2 (6 bases). This CDR3 is built from 16 residues. The V gene's germline CDR1 is LGHNA and CDR2 YSLEER. V shed 0 bases and J shed 2 bases, with 10 bases lying between them. The CDR3 sequence: CASSQDWRDNTGELFF. CDR3 DNA sequence: TGCGCCAGCAGCCAAGATTGGCGGGACAACACCGGGGAGCTGTTTTTT.

The chain carries TRBV7-9 and TRBJ1-4, with D maybe TRBD1 (5 bases). CDR3 size: 14 residues. V gave up 5 bases and J gave up 6 bases, with 13 bases separating them. Germline values: CDR1 SEHNR, CDR2 FQNEAQ (reference sequence). The CDR3 coding sequence is TGTGCCAGCAGCCGGGACCGCGTCGATGAAAAACTGTTTTTT. Its translation is CASSRDRVDEKLFF.

The chain recombines TRBV2 with TRBJ1-5; D gene uncertain. The CDR3 extends over 15 amino acids. Trimming removed 2 bases at V and 0 bases at J, with 8 bases between. The germline V gene encodes CDR1 SNHLY and CDR2 FYNNEI. The CDR3 spells CASSEWQNSNQPQHF. The CDR3 DNA follows: TGTGCCAGCAGTGAATGGCAAAATAGCAATCAGCCCCAGCATTTT.

This rearrangement joins TRBV15 to TRBJ2-7, with D perhaps TRBD1 or TRBD2 (5 bases each). The CDR3 extends over 15 amino acids. Looked up from germline, CDR1 is LNHNV and CDR2 is YYDKDF (reference sequence). The V end lost 7 bases, the J end lost 6 bases, and 22 bases lay between the germline ends. The CDR3 sequence is CATTSGTGLFREQYF. For the CDR3, the DNA is TGTGCCACCACCTCTGGGACCGGTTTATTCCGCGAGCAGTACTTC. Together with reference TRBV15 and TRBJ2-7, the CDR3 gives the full variable domain: DAMVIQNPRYQVTQFGKPVTLSCSQTLNHNVMYWYQQKSSQAPKLLFHYYDKDFNNEADTPDNFQSRRPNTSFCFLDIRSPGLGDTAMYLCATTSGTGLFREQYFGPGTRLTVT.

In regard to this clone: The same CDR3 can be traced to other DNA sequences in this sample. The J gene is TRBJ2-2, the V gene TRBV27; D uncertain. Trimming removed 3 bases at V and 8 bases at J, with 4 bases between. CDR3 length equals 11 residues. Germline V gives CDR1 MNHEY, CDR2 SMNVEV (reference sequence). The CDR3 reads CASSFGGELFF. The CDR3 coding sequence is TGTGCCAGCAGTTTTGGGGGGGAGCTGTTTTTT.

The rearrangement links TRBV6-1 to TRBJ2-7, with 7 bases aligning to TRBD2. The V gene's germline CDR1 is MNHNS and CDR2 SASEGT. The CDR3 sequence is 14 residues long. The V gene end was trimmed by 6 bases and the J gene end by 4 bases; junction bases not matched to a gene: 9. The CDR3 region is CASRSRRESYEQYF. The CDR3 nucleotides are TGTGCCAGCAGATCAAGGCGGGAGTCGTACGAGCAGTACTTC.